A single T cell receptor (beta chain) is shown here with its context. The table lists this clone with a few counts. Its target antigen remains unknown. The sample holds no much larger clone one base away, and base qualities are not on file. The record originates from a study of blood T cell repertoires in COVID-19 (TCRdb year 2020). Background for the entire study: The collaborator samples originated in the United States, Italy and Spain and spanned the acute and convalescent phases of COVID-19. Samples were obtained from the ongoing ImmuneRACE study (first 160 participants) and from 950 to 1,500 subjects provided by 6 global collaborators. The prospective study material was composed of cDNA or gDNA derived from T cells, B-cell-depleted T cells, or PBMCs. Sample metadata almost always included a de-identified subject ID, COVID-19 status, age in years and sex. The repertoires were released in a freely available public database intended as a resource for research on the immune response to SARS-CoV-2. Where available, HLA class I and class II types were taken from metadata supplied by the sample provider and were not determined by assay-based typing. Deeply sampled blood TCRbeta repertoires from subjects exposed to, actively infected with, or recovered from COVID-19 were included in the dataset. Here is what the overall study found, with its caveats: How much clinical and demographic metadata was included differed by source and by participant, and the metadata was provided uncurated.

Whole blood was collected in K2EDTA tubes by collaborating institutions according to the institutions' own protocols. For TCRbeta analysis, collaborators shipped samples in one of three forms: frozen whole blood, isolated PBMCs, or DNA extracted from either of those sample types. TCRbeta CDR3 regions were amplified from genomic DNA using the immunoSEQ Assay, a bias-controlled multiplex PCR. In the source study's methods: Within the assay, amplification of reference gene primers was used to estimate how many nucleated cells each sample contained. Sequence reads were collapsed and filtered to measure the absolute abundance of every unique TCRbeta CDR3 rearrangement. For each sample, productive Simpson clonality was calculated by taking the square root of Simpson's diversity index across productive rearrangements. The immuneACCESS repertoire file appears here via TCRdb, limited to in-frame rearrangements. These files lack a portion of the clones; in checked studies, under half of the deficit traces to unresolved V genes, and the cause of the others is not known. That table gives V, J and clone size, and the DNA gave D and trimming. In all, the sample holds about 72,000 clones, and around 90% of those were seen once. The ten biggest clones cover more than 25% of the sample.

V and J are truncated by 3 bases and 3 bases respectively, leaving an intervening sequence of 7 bases. The CDR3 measures 13 amino acids from cysteine to phenylalanine. Only the CDR3 DNA is retained, 39 bases long and in frame from the first base. For CDR1 and CDR2, the germline V gene (reference sequence) lists SGHNT and YYREEE. The sample consisted of peripheral blood. The TCR originated in a man in his forties or fifties with acute or convalescent COVID-19. The chain is encoded by TRBV5-4 joined to TRBJ1-5; no D gene can be assigned with confidence. The nucleotide sequence reads as follows: TGTGCCAGCAGCTCGGGGAACAATCAGCCCCAGCATTTT. Translation gives CASSSGNNQPQHF.